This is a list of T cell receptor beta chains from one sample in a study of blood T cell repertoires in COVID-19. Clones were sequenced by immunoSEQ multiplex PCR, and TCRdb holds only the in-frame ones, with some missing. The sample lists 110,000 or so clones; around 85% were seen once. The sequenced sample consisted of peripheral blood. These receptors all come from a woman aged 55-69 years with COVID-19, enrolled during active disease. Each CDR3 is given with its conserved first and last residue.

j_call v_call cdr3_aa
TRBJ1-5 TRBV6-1 CASSEHGGVGQPQHF
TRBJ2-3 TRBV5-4 CASSIESGGETDTQYF
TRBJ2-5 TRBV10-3 CAIRGTSGGVQETQYF
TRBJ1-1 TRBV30 CAWSPPDKVNTEAFF
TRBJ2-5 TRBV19 CASSIRAGGLFQETQYF
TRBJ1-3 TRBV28 CASSQGYTIYF
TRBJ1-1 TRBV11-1 CASSRRGGSEAFF
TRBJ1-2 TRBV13 CASSSGQIYGYTF
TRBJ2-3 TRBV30 CAWSDPGTGPSTDTQYF
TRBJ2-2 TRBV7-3 CASSLQGPNTGELFF
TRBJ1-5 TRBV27 CASSTGQGGNQPQHF
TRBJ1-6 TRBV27 CASSTLTGGANSPLHF
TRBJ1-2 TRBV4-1 CASSQPGTGYPWDGYTF
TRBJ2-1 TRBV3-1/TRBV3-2 CASSQDFEAGGQNEQFF
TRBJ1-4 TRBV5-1 CASSTTGTGDEKLFF
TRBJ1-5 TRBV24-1 CATSDRDRGLDQPQHF
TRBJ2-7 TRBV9 CASSVAPGYEQYF
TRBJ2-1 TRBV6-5 CASLTQGWDEQFF
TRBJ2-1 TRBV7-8 CASSLAGASGVLGHEQFF
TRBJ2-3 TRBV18 CASSPSQRGSTDTQYF
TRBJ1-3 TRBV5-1 CASSTGDSGNTIYF
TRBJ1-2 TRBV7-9 CASSGGTGFSDGYTF
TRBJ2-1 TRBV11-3 CASSLDPESNEQFF
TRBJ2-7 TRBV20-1 CSASKGQGAYEQYF
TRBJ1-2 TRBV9 CASSSGHSNYGYTF
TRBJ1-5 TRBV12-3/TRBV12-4 CASTMGQQPQHF
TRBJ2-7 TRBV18 CASSSGRDRGYEQYF
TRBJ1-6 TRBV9 CASGTGPNSPLHF
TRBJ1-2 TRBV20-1 CSASFKLYGYTF
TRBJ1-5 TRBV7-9 CASSLDGARHF
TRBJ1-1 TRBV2 CASSLQGQWGEAFF
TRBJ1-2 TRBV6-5 CASTSEGGSGYTF
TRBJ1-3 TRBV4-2 CASRSIRSSGNTIYF
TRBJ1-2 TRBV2 CASSRDSRGGYTF
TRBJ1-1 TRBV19 CASSTTSGRAFF
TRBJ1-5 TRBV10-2 CASSESDRAIRGNQPQHF
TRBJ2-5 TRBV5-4 CASSERTDYQETQYF
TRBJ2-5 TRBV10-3 CAISEPTGVRETQYF
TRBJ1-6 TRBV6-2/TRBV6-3 CASSYETVLWNSPLHF
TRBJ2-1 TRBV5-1 CASSLVASGGPYNEQFF
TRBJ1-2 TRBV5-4 CASSSSGTARYGYTF
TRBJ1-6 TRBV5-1 CASRLRDTLNSPLHF
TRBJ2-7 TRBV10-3 CAIAGATYEQYF
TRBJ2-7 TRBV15 CATSRTTGGLRYEQYF
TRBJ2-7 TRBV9 CASSSLGRGEQYF
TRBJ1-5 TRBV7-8 CASSPSGSGNQPQHF
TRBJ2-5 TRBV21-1 CASSIRSGAGGGTQYF
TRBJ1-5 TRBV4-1 CASSEEVRQPQHF
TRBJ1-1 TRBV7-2 CASLRDRALNTEAFF
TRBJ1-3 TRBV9 CASSVGGYSGNTIYF
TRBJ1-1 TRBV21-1 CASTGILPTEAFF
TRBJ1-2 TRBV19 CASSEGEDYGYTF
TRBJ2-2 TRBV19 CASSIDLGNTGELFF
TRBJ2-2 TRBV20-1 CSASYDSQGLWGTGELFF
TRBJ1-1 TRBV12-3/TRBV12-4 CASTGDRNTEAFF